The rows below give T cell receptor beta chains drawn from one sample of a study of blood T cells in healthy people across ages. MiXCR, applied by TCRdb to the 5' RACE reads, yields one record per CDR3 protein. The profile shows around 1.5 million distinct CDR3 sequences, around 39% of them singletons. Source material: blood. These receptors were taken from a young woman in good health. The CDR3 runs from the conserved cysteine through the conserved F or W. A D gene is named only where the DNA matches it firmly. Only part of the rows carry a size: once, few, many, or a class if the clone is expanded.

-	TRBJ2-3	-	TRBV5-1	TGCGCCAGCAGCTTGATCGGGGGCGGGACCGCCACAGATACGCAGTATTTT	CASSLIGGGTATDTQYF
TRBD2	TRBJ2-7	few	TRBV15	TGTGCCACCAGCAGAGATGTGGGAGGGCCTTACGAGCAGTACTTC	CATSRDVGGPYEQYF
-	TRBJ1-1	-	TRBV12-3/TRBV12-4	TGTGCCAGCAGTTTAAATCGGGAAGCTTTCTTT	CASSLNREAFF
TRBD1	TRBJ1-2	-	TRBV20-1	TGCAGTGCTATAGACAGGGGGCCGGATGGCTACACCTTC	CSAIDRGPDGYTF
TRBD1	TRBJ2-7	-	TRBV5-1	TGCGCCAGAAAACCGGACAGGCCCTACGAGCAGTACTTC	CARKPDRPYEQYF
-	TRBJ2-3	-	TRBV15	TGTGCCACCAGCAGGGGAGTCACAGATACGCAGTATTTT	CATSRGVTDTQYF
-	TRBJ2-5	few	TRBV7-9	TGTGCCAGCAGCCCAGACGTGTACCAAGAGACCCAGTACTTC	CASSPDVYQETQYF
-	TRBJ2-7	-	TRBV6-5	TGTGCCAGCACTGCCAGGGGGGTCTCCTACGAGCAGTACTTC	CASTARGVSYEQYF
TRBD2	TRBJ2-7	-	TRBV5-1	TGCGCCAGCAGCTTGGGACTAGCGGGGAGATACGAGCAGTACTTC	CASSLGLAGRYEQYF
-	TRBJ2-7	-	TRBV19	TGTGCCAGTAGCGCGGTCGGATATTCCTACGAGCAGTACTTC	CASSAVGYSYEQYF
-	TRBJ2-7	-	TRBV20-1	TGCAGTGCTAGAGCCCAGGGGGGACTCTACGAGCAGTACTTC	CSARAQGGLYEQYF
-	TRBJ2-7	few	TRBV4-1	TGCGCCAGCAGCCAAGATCATGGCAGCTCCTACGAGCAGTACTTC	CASSQDHGSSYEQYF
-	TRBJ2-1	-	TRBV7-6	TGTGCCGGCCACCCGGGCGTTGGCAATGAGCAGTTCTTC	CAGHPGVGNEQFF
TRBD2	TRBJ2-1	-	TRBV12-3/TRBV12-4	TGTGCCAGCAGTTTATGGACGGGAGGGCCGGGAAATGAGCAGTTCTTC	CASSLWTGGPGNEQFF
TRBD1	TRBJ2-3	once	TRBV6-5	TGTGCCAGCAGTTCTAGACAGGGCCGCCCCCCAGATACGCAGTATTTT	CASSSRQGRPPDTQYF
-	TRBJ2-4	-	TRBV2	TGTGCCAGCAAGGGGTCAACCCTCCGGAACATTCAGTACTTC	CASKGSTLRNIQYF
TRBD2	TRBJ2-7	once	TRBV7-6	TGTGCCAGCAGCTTCAGCGGGAGAGGGAACGAGCAGTACTTC	CASSFSGRGNEQYF
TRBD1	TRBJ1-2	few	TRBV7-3	TGTGCCAGCAGCCCCGGGACAGTTGGGATCTATGGCTACACCTTC	CASSPGTVGIYGYTF
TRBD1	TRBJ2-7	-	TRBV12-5	TGTGCTAGTGGTTTGCCGCGGACAGGGTACGACGAGCAGTACTTC	CASGLPRTGYDEQYF
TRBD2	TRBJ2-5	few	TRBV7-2	TGTGCCAGCAGCTTAGCGCTACTAGCGGCAGAGACCCAGTACTTC	CASSLALLAAETQYF
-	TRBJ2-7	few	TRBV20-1	TGCAGTCCTACCGGGGGCTCCTACGAGCAGTACTTC	CSPTGGSYEQYF
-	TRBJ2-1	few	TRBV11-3	TGTGCCAGCAGCTTAGGTGGGTTCGTAAACAATGAGCAGTTCTTC	CASSLGGFVNNEQFF
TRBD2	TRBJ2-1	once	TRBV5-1	TGCGCCAGCCTTACCGGGACTAGCGGTCACAATGAGCAGTTCTTC	CASLTGTSGHNEQFF
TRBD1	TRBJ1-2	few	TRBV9	TGTGCCAGCAGCCCCACCGGCCACGGGACAGTTAACTATGGCTACACCTTC	CASSPTGHGTVNYGYTF
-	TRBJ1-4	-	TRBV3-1	TGTGCCAGCAGCCCCGGACCCGTAACTAATGAAAAACTGTTTTTT	CASSPGPVTNEKLFF
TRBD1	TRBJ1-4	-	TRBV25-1	TGTGCCAGCGCAAAAATCGACAGGGGGTACGAAAAACTGTTTTTT	CASAKIDRGYEKLFF
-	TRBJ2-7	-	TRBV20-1	TGCAGTGCTAGTGAAGGCCCCTACGAGCAGTACTTC	CSASEGPYEQYF